The 25 T cell receptor beta chains presented below share a single source sample, sequenced in a study of early T cells in non-severe SARS-CoV-2 infection. MiXCR was run by TCRdb on the 5' RACE reads, yielding one entry per CDR3 protein. Here the sample spans some 57,000 distinct CDR3 sequences, approximately 11% being singletons. The sequencing sample was made of whole blood. The receptors originated from an adult who was a healthcare worker with PCR-confirmed SARS-CoV-2 infection or an uninfected control (not recorded which).

This clonotype occurred many times. The chain combines TRBV27 with TRBJ2-7; D gene ambiguous. The length of the CDR3 is 14 residues. The V gene lost 0 bases and the J gene lost 1 base, with 7 bases spanning the gap. The germline CDR1 and CDR2 sequences are MNHEY and SMNVEV (reference sequence). CDR3 residues: CASSLSDRSYEQYF. The CDR3, as DNA: TGTGCCAGCAGTTTATCAGACCGATCCTACGAGCAGTACTTC.

The rearrangement links TRBV28 to TRBJ1-1; TRBD1 agrees at 7 bases. CDR3 length equals 14 residues. Trimming removed 2 bases from V and 5 bases from J; junction bases left unmatched: 5. The germline gives CDR1 MDHEN, CDR2 SYDVKM. CDR3 DNA: TGTGCCAGCAGTTTAGGGACCAGGGGGACTGAAGCTTTCTTT. Translating it yields CASSLGTRGTEAFF.

The table lists this clonotype with a few counts. V and J are TRBV6-2 or TRBV6-3 and TRBJ2-7; D uncertain. The V gene's germline CDR1 is MNHEY and CDR2 SVGEGT. CDR3 length: 11 amino acids. Trimming pared 6 bases from V and 5 bases from J, leaving 8 bases between. The CDR3 sequence: CASSRADEQYF. CDR3 DNA: TGTGCCAGCAGCCGCGCCGACGAGCAGTACTTC.

This clonotype has a handful of counts. V and J are TRBV6-5 and TRBJ1-2, with D perhaps matching TRBD1 (6 bases). Trimming shortened V by 5 bases and J by 8 bases, and 18 bases separated the two germline ends. The length of the CDR3 is 14 residues. Germline CDR1 and CDR2: MNHEY and SVGAGI. CDR3 amino acids: CASSLQGGSEGYTF. CDR3 DNA sequence: TGTGCCAGCAGTCTACAGGGAGGGTCGGAGGGCTACACCTTC.

This clonotype was seen many times. V usage is TRBV7-2 and J usage is TRBJ2-1, with 8 bases matching TRBD1. CDR1 and CDR2 from the germline V gene are SGHTA and FQGNSA. V dropped 6 bases and J dropped 8; count of bases not matched to a gene: 12. The length of the CDR3 is 15 residues. The CDR3 loop reads CASSPDRVGGDEQFF. The CDR3 bases are TGTGCCAGCAGTCCGGACAGGGTCGGTGGAGATGAGCAGTTCTTC.

The CDR3 bases are TGTGCCAGCAGCCAGAGGGACACCAGCACAGATACGCAGTATTTT. Translated, it gives CASSQRDTSTDTQYF. The genes are TRBV3-1 and TRBJ2-3; D perhaps matches TRBD1 (6 bases). The germline CDR1 and CDR2 sequences are LGHDT and YNNKEL (reference sequence). Trimming removed 3 bases from V and 0 bases from J, with 10 bases in between. The CDR3 loop spans 15 amino acids.

In this sample, this clonotype turned up many times. The chain combines TRBV5-5 with TRBJ2-7, with 7 bases aligning to TRBD1. J gave up 2 bases and V 3 bases, and 5 bases lay outside the gene matches. CDR3 length: 14 amino acids. The germline CDR1 and CDR2 sequences are SGHKS and YYEKEE (reference sequence). CDR3 region: CASSWTGTAYEQYF. The CDR3 DNA sequence: TGTGCCAGCAGCTGGACGGGGACAGCCTACGAGCAGTACTTC.

There are a few counts of this clonotype. This chain joins TRBV20-1 and TRBJ2-7; 8 bases agree with TRBD1. Germline trimming cut 3 bases from V and 2 bases from J; bases unmatched to any gene: 3. This CDR3 is 13 amino acids long. Germline V gene data show CDR1 as DFQATT and CDR2 as SNEGSKA (reference sequence). The CDR3 DNA reads TGCAGTGCTAGGGACAGGGAGCCCTACGAGCAGTACTTC. This sequence encodes CSARDREPYEQYF.

This clonotype was observed a handful of times. The chain has TRBV11-2 and TRBJ2-2, with a weak D call TRBD2 (5 bases). Germline V CDR1 and CDR2: SGHAT, FQNNGV. This CDR3 has 16 amino acids. The V end lost 5 bases, the J end lost 1 base, and 14 bases lay between the germline ends. CDR3 in amino acids: CASSLQSGENTGELFF. Here the CDR3 DNA reads TGTGCCAGCAGCCTACAATCCGGGGAGAACACCGGGGAGCTGTTTTTT.

This clonotype was seen many times. The rearrangement uses TRBV29-1 and TRBJ1-2, with D possibly being TRBD1 (5 bases). V lost 1 base to trimming and J lost 4 bases, with 7 bases between them. In germline, CDR1 is SQVTM, CDR2 ANQGSEA. CDR3 size: 12 residues. CDR3 nucleotide sequence: TGCAGCGTTGAAGGACAGACCTATGGCTACACCTTC. Protein: CSVEGQTYGYTF.

This clonotype occurred many times. The genes are TRBV23-1 and TRBJ1-4; maybe TRBD1 (6 bases). TRBV23-1 is classed as an ORF, of uncertain function. V was pared by 0 bases and J by 10 bases, with 12 bases between. The CDR3 is made up of 14 amino acids. CDR3 nucleotides: TGCGCCAGCAGTCAATCGGTGGGGGCGGGAAAACTGTTTTTT. It yields the protein CASSQSVGAGKLFF.

The chain links TRBV6-2 or TRBV6-3 to TRBJ2-7; no reliable D call. Germline CDR1 reads MNHEY; CDR2 reads SVGEGT. The CDR3 length is 13 residues. Trimming took off 0 bases at V and 1 base at J, with 4 bases between the two ends. CDR3 amino acids: CASSYSRSYEQYF. The CDR3 DNA reads as TGTGCCAGCAGTTACTCGAGGTCCTACGAGCAGTACTTC.

The chain has TRBV11-2 and TRBJ2-1; TRBD2 agrees at 7 bases. Germline V gives CDR1 SGHAT, CDR2 FQNNGV. CDR3 length: 15 amino acids. V lost 2 bases, J lost 0 bases, and 1 base stayed unmatched. In DNA, the CDR3 is TGTGCCAGCAGCTTATGGGGGGGCTCCTACAATGAGCAGTTCTTC. Translating gives CASSLWGGSYNEQFF.

The chain links TRBV27 to TRBJ2-1; TRBD2 is a possible D gene (6 bases). The CDR3 loop spans 15 amino acids. In germline, CDR1 is MNHEY, CDR2 SMNVEV (reference sequence). Trimming took off 5 bases at V and 4 bases at J, with 15 bases between the two ends. The CDR3 loop is CASSVYPSDYNEQFF. The CDR3 DNA reads as TGTGCCAGCAGTGTCTACCCTAGCGATTACAATGAGCAGTTCTTC.

This clonotype has at least ten counts. The genes are TRBV6-6 and TRBJ2-7; D unclear. Germline assignment: CDR1 MNHNY and CDR2 SVGAGI (reference sequence). The CDR3 is made up of 13 amino acids. V was shortened by 2 bases and J by 4 bases, with 9 bases between the two germline ends. The CDR3 here is CASSYSARYEQYF. CDR3 DNA: TGTGCCAGCAGTTACAGTGCCCGGTACGAGCAGTACTTC.

This clonotype appeared many times. This sequence joins TRBV10-2 and TRBJ1-1, with 9 bases identical to TRBD1. There are 14 residues in the CDR3. With 7 bases clipped from V and 1 base from J, the junction kept 4 bases outside the gene matches. Germline V CDR1 and CDR2: WSHSY, SAAADI. The CDR3 sequence is CASNYRGPNTEAFF. The CDR3 nucleotides are TGCGCCAGCAATTACAGGGGGCCGAACACTGAAGCTTTCTTT.

This clonotype was detected a few times. CDR3 DNA sequence: TGTGCCAGCAGCCCACCCCGGGACAACTCCTACGAGCAGTACTTC. Its translation: CASSPPRDNSYEQYF. V is TRBV6-6 and J is TRBJ2-7; TRBD1 is a possible D gene (6 bases). Trimming took 6 bases from V and 0 from J, leaving 15 bases between them. This CDR3 contains 15 residues. Germline CDR1 and CDR2: MNHNY and SVGAGI (reference sequence).

This chain's CDR3 is CASSRTGDGDEQYF. CDR3 coding DNA: TGTGCCAGCAGCCGGACCGGAGACGGGGACGAGCAGTACTTC. J is TRBJ2-7 and V is TRBV12-3 or TRBV12-4, with a weak D call TRBD2 (5 bases). The CDR3 spans 14 residues. V lost 6 bases and J lost 5, with 17 bases in between.

The chain links TRBV11-2 to TRBJ2-3; D is possibly TRBD1 or TRBD2 (5 bases each). CDR3 length: 14 amino acids. Trimming left V 5 bases short and J 4 bases short, with 13 bases between. The V gene's germline CDR1 is SGHAT and CDR2 FQNNGV. The CDR3 nucleotides read TGTGCCAGCAGCCCCCATTCGGGACCAGATACGCAGTATTTT. This encodes CASSPHSGPDTQYF.

This clonotype has at least ten counts. The V gene is TRBV2, the J gene TRBJ1-5, with TRBD1 as a possible D gene (6 bases). CDR1 and CDR2 from the germline V gene are SNHLY and FYNNEI. V was trimmed by 5 bases and J by 7 bases, leaving 15 bases between them. The CDR3 runs to 14 residues. CDR3 loop: CASSTHRDGQPQHF. CDR3 sequence (DNA): TGTGCCAGCAGTACCCACAGGGATGGACAGCCCCAGCATTTT.

This clonotype has at least ten counts. The chain recombines TRBV4-2 with TRBJ1-2; the D is unclear. Looked up from germline, CDR1 is LGHNA and CDR2 is YNFKEQ. There are 13 residues in the CDR3. Trimming stripped 2 bases from V and 8 bases from J, with 12 bases between. The CDR3 loop reads CASSQSLLIGYTF. The CDR3 DNA sequence: TGTGCCAGCAGCCAAAGCCTCTTAATCGGCTACACCTTC.

This rearrangement joins TRBV12-3 or TRBV12-4 to TRBJ1-2; 7 nucleotides line up with TRBD1. J gave up 8 bases and V 1 base, and 10 bases lay outside the gene matches. This CDR3 has 15 residues. CDR3 sequence: CASSLGTQGKSGYTF. DNA of the CDR3: TGTGCCAGCAGTTTAGGGACACAGGGGAAGTCGGGCTACACCTTC.

This clonotype appeared a few times. The chain combines TRBV20-1 with TRBJ2-3, with TRBD1 identical over 12 bases. V shed 5 bases, J shed 3 bases, and the junction held 3 bases outside the gene matches. This CDR3 spans 14 amino acids. Germline V CDR1 and CDR2: DFQATT, SNEGSKA (reference sequence). The DNA for the CDR3 is TGCAGTGCTGAGGGACAGGGGGCTACAGATACGCAGTATTTT. Translating it yields CSAEGQGATDTQYF.

This chain links TRBV18 with TRBJ2-2, with a weak D call TRBD1 (6 bases). Germline V gene sequence: CDR1 KGHSH, CDR2 LQKENI. CDR3 length: 14 amino acids. V lost 2 bases to trimming and J lost 6 bases, with 10 bases between them. The CDR3 nucleotides read TGTGCCAGCTCACCAACAGGGACCCCCGGGGAGCTGTTTTTT. Its protein product is CASSPTGTPGELFF.

The rearrangement uses TRBV5-5 and TRBJ1-1, with TRBD1 as a possible D gene (5 bases). The V and J ends lost 4 bases and 4 bases respectively, with 17 bases between them. CDR3 length equals 15 residues. The germline CDR1 and CDR2 sequences are SGHKS and YYEKEE (reference sequence). The CDR3 sequence is CASSPPGRGGTEAFF. The CDR3 nucleotides are TGTGCCAGCAGCCCCCCCGGCCGTGGGGGCACTGAAGCTTTCTTT.